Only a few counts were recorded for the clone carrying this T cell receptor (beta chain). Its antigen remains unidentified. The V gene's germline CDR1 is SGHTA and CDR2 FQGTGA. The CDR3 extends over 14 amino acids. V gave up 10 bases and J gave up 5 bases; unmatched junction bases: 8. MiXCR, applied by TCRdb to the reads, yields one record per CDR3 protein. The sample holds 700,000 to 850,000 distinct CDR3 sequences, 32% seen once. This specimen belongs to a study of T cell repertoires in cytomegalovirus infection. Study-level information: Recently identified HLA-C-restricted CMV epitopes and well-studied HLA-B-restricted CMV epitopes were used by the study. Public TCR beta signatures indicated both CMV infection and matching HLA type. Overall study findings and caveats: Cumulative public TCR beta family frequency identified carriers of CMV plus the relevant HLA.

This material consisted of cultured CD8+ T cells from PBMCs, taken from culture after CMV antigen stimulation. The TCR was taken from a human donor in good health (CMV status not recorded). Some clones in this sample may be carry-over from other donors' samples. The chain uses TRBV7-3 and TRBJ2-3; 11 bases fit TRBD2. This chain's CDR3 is CATSLGTSGDTQYF. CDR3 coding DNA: TGTGCCACCTCATTGGGGACTAGCGGAGATACGCAGTATTTT.